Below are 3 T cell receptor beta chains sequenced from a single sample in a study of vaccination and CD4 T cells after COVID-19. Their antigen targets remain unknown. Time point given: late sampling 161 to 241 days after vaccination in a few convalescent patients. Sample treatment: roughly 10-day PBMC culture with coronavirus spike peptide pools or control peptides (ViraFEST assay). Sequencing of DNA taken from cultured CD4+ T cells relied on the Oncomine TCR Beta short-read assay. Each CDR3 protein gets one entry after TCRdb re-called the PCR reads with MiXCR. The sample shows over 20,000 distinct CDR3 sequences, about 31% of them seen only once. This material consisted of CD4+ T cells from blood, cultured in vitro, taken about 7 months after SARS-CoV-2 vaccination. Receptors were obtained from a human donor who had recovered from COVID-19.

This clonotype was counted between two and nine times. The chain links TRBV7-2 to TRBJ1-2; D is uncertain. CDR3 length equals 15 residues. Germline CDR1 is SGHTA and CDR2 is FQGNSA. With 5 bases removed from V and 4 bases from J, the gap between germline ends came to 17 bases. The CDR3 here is CASSPRHFVGYGYTF. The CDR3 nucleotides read TGTGCCAGCAGCCCCAGACATTTCGTTGGCTATGGCTACACCTTC. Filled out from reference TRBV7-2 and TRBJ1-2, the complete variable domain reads GAGVSQSPSNKVTEKGKDVELRCDPISGHTALYWYRQSLGQGLEFLIYFQGNSAPDKSGLPSDRFSAERTGGSVSTLTIQRTQQEDSAVYLCASSPRHFVGYGYTFGSGTRLTVV.

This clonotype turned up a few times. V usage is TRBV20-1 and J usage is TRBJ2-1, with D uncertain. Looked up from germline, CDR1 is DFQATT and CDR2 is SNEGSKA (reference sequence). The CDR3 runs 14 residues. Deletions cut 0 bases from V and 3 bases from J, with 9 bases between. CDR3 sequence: CSARDPYDYNEQFF. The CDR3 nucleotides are TGCAGTGCTAGAGACCCTTACGACTACAATGAGCAGTTCTTC.

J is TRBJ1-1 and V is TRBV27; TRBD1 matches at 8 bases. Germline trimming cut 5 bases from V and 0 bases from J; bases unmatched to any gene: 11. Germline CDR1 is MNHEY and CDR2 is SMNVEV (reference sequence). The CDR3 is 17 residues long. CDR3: CASSGRQGALMNTEAFF. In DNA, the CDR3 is TGTGCCAGCAGTGGCAGGCAGGGGGCTCTAATGAACACTGAAGCTTTCTTT.